Below, one T cell receptor (beta chain) is given with its context. As yet, its antigen is unknown. 5'RACE template switching with UMIs produced the TCR beta cDNA. TCRdb re-called the 5' RACE reads and shows each CDR3 protein once, DNA omitted. Its table lists some 600,000 distinct CDR3 sequences. This entry comes from a study of T cells expressing NK-cell markers. Study-level information: Cells sorted as CD3+CD56+NKG2C+, CD3+CD56+NKG2C- and CD3+CD56-NKG2C+ T cells supplied the TCR beta repertoires.

This CDR3 has 15 residues. Germline V CDR1 and CDR2: MNHEY, SVGEGT. Study conclusions and caveats: In more than 5 donors, dominant CD3+CD56+NKG2C+ clones formed roughly 1.0-7.5% of CD8+ cells.

The chain uses TRBV6-2 or TRBV6-3 and TRBJ2-3; TCRdb's D call, TRBD1, is unchecked because there is no DNA. Material for sequencing was blood T cells: a sorted CD56 or NKG2C T cell subset, CD4+ or CD8+ T cells, or bulk PBMC T cells (not recorded which). The receptor was isolated from a man younger than 35 in good health. CDR3 residues: CASSYYRGRPDTQYF.